The rows below give T cell receptor beta chains drawn from one sample of a study of neoadjuvant nivolumab and ipilimumab in lung cancer. Sequencing was performed with immunoSEQ multiplex PCR; in TCRdb, only in-frame clones are kept and a portion is missing. The data show tens of thousands of clones, 85% to 90% seen once. The sample here was blood, taken before neoadjuvant nivolumab, alone or with ipilimumab. The receptors shown here come from an adult with non-small cell lung cancer. Some clones in this sample may be carry-over from other donors' samples. The CDR3 runs from the conserved cysteine through the conserved F or W. A D gene is named only where the DNA matches it firmly. Rows may omit the clone size; those that give it use once, few, many or a size class.

TRBV11-2	.	TRBJ2-7	.	CASSSIKGGAEQYF	TGTGCCAGCAGCTCAATCAAAGGGGGAGCCGAGCAGTACTTC
TRBV6-6	.	TRBJ2-7	.	CASSSTGLIDEQYF	TGTGCCAGCAGTTCCACAGGGCTTATCGACGAGCAGTACTTC
TRBV7-9	.	TRBJ1-2	.	CASSLEGLHYGYTF	TGTGCCAGCAGCTTAGAGGGACTTCATTATGGCTACACCTTC
TRBV7-2	.	TRBJ2-3	TRBD2	CASSLVAGGTDTQYF	TGTGCCAGCAGCTTGGTAGCGGGAGGCACAGATACGCAGTATTTT
TRBV23-1	few	TRBJ1-1	.	CASSQGNTEAFF	TGCGCCAGCAGTCAGGGGAACACTGAAGCTTTCTTT
TRBV7-9	.	TRBJ2-2	TRBD2	CASSSFSGLAGAGELFF	TGTGCCAGCAGTTCCTTTAGCGGACTAGCGGGAGCGGGGGAGCTGTTTTTT
TRBV4-2	once	TRBJ1-2	TRBD1	CASCRTGGMTNYGYTF	TGTGCCAGCTGCCGGACAGGGGGAATGACTAACTATGGCTACACCTTC
TRBV5-1	.	TRBJ2-5	TRBD2	CASRWSGREETQYF	TGCGCCAGCAGGTGGAGCGGGAGGGAAGAGACCCAGTACTTC
TRBV6-5	.	TRBJ2-1	.	CASSYSGWASGNEQFF	TGTGCCAGCAGTTACTCTGGATGGGCATCCGGGAATGAGCAGTTCTTC
TRBV5-1	.	TRBJ1-3	.	CASSFGDTGNTIYF	TGCGCCAGCAGCTTTGGGGACACCGGAAACACCATATATTTT
TRBV25-1	.	TRBJ1-1	.	CASRAGGNTEAFF	TGTGCCAGCAGGGCAGGCGGGAACACTGAAGCTTTCTTT
TRBV29-1	.	TRBJ1-3	.	CSVEVQGKHSGNTIYF	TGCAGCGTTGAAGTCCAGGGTAAACACTCTGGAAACACCATATATTTT
TRBV29-1	.	TRBJ1-2	TRBD1	CSAGTGGWYGYTF	TGCAGCGCTGGAACAGGGGGGTGGTATGGCTACACCTTC
TRBV7-3	few	TRBJ2-2	TRBD1	CASSIDRGPGELFF	TGTGCCAGCAGCATCGACAGGGGACCCGGGGAGCTGTTTTTT